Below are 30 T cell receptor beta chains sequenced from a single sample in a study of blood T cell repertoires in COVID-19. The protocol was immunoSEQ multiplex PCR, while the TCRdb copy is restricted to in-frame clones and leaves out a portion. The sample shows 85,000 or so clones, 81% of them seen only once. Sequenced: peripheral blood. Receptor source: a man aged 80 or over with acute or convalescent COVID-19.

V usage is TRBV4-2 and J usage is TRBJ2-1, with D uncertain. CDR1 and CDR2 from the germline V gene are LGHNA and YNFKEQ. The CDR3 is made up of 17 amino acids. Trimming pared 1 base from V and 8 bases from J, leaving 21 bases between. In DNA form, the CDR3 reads TGTGCCAGCAGCCAAGCCTCCCTAGGCGGATCCGTCCATGAGCAGTTCTTC. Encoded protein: CASSQASLGGSVHEQFF.

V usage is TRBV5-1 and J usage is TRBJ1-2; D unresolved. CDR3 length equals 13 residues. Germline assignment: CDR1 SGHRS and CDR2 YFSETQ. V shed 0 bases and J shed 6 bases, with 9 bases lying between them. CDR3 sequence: CASSLGQLDGYTF. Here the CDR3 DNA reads TGCGCCAGCAGCTTGGGGCAGTTGGATGGCTACACCTTC. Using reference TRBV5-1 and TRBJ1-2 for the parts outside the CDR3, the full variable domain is KAGVTQTPRYLIKTRGQQVTLSCSPISGHRSVSWYQQTPGQGLQFLFEYFSETQRNKGNFPGRFSGRQFSNSRSEMNVSTLELGDSALYLCASSLGQLDGYTFGSGTRLTVV.

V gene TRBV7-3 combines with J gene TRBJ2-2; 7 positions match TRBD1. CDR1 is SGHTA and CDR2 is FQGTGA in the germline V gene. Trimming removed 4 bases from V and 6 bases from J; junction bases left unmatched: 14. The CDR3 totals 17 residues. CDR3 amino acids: CASSSPPTGRGSGELFF. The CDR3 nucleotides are TGTGCCAGCAGCTCCCCCCCGACAGGGCGCGGGTCCGGGGAGCTGTTTTTT.

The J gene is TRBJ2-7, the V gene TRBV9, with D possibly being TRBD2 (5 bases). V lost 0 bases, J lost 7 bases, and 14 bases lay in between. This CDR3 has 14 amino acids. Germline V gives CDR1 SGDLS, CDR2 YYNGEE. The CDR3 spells CASSVAGISTEQYF. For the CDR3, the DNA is TGTGCCAGCAGCGTAGCGGGGATTAGTACGGAGCAGTACTTC.

DNA for the CDR3: TGTGCCAGCAGACGATACCGGGACAGAATAAACAATGAGCAGTTCTTC. Translating it yields CASRRYRDRINNEQFF. The chain employs TRBV2 and TRBJ2-1; 7 bases agree with TRBD1. From germline, CDR1 is SNHLY and CDR2 FYNNEI. The CDR3 length is 16 residues. V was clipped by 6 bases and J by 5 bases; unmatched bases: 13.

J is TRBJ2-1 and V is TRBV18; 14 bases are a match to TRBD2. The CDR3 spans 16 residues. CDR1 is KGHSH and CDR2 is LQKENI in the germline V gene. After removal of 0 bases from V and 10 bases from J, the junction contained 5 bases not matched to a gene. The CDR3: CASSPPGLAGGQEQFF. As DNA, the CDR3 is TGTGCCAGCTCACCACCTGGACTAGCGGGAGGACAGGAGCAGTTCTTC.

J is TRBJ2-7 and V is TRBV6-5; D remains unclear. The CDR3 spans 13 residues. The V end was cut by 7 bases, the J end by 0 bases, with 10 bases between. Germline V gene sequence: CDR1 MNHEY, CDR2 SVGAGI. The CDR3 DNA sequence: TGTGCCAGCACGATCGCAGGCTCCTACGAGCAGTACTTC. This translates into CASTIAGSYEQYF.

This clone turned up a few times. The CDR3 loop is CASSSNRGRNQPQHF. CDR3 coding DNA: TGTGCCAGCAGTTCAAACAGGGGACGCAATCAGCCCCAGCATTTT. V and J are TRBV27 and TRBJ1-5, with 7 bases lining up with TRBD1. The trim removed 4 bases at V and 2 bases at J, leaving 5 bases unmatched. Germline values: CDR1 MNHEY, CDR2 SMNVEV (reference sequence). CDR3 length: 15 amino acids.

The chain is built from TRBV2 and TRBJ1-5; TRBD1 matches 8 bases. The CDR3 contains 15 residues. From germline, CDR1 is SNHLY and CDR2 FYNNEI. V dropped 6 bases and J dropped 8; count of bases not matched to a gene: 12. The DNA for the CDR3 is TGTGCCAGCAGGGGGGGACAGGCGCCCAGGAAGCCCCAGCATTTT. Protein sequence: CASRGGQAPRKPQHF.

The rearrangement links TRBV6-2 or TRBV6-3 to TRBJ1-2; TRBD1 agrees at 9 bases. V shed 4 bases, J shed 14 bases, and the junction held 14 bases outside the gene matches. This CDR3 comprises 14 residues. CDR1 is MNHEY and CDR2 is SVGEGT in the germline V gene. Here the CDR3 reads CASSSSGTGRIWTF. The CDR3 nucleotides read TGTGCCAGCAGTTCCTCCGGGACAGGGCGGATATGGACCTTC.

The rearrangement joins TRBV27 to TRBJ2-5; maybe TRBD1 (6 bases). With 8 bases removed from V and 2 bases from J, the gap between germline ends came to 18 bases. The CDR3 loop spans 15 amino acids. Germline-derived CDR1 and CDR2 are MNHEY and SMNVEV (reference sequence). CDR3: CASRWSTGFQETQYF. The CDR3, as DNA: TGTGCCAGCCGCTGGAGTACAGGGTTTCAAGAGACCCAGTACTTC.

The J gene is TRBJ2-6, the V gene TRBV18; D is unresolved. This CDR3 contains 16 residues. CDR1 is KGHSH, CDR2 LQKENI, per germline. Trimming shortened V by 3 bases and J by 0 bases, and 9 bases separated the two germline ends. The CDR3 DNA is TGTGCCAGCTCACCCCCCTACAGCTCTGGGGCCAACGTCCTGACTTTC. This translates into CASSPPYSSGANVLTF.

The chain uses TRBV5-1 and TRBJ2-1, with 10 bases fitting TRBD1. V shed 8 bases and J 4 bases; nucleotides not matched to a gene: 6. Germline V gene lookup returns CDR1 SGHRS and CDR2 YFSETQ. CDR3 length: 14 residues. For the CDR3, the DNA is TGCGCCAGTGAAACGGGACAGGGGTACAATGAGCAGTTCTTC. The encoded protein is CASETGQGYNEQFF.

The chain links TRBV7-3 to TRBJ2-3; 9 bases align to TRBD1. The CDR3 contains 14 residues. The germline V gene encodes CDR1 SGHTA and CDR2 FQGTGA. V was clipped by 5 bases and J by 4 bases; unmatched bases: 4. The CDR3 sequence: CASSPRTGADTQYF. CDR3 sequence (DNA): TGTGCCAGCAGCCCTCGGACAGGGGCAGATACGCAGTATTTT.

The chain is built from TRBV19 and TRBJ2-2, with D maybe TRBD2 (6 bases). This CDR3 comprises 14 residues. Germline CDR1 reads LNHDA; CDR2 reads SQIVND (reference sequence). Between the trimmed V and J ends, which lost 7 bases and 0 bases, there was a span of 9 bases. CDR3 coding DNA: TGTGCCAGTATGGGGGGAGCGAACACCGGGGAGCTGTTTTTT. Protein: CASMGGANTGELFF. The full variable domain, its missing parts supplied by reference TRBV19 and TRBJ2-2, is DGGITQSPKYLFRKEGQNVTLSCEQNLNHDAMYWYRQDPGQGLRLIYYSQIVNDFQKGDIAEGYSVSREKKESFPLTVTSAQKNPTAFYLCASMGGANTGELFFGEGSRLTVL.

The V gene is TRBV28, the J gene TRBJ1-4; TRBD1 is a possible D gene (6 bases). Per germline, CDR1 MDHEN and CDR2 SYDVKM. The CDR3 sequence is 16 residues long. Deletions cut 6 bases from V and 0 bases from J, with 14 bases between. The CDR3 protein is CASSLMDSATNEKLFF. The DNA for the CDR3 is TGTGCCAGCAGCCTGATGGACAGTGCAACTAATGAAAAACTGTTTTTT.

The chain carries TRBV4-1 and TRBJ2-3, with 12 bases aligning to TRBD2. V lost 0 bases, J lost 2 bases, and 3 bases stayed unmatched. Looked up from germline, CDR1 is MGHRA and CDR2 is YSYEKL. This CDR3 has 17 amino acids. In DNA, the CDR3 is TGCGCCAGCAGCCAAGAGACTAGCGGGAGTTACACAGATACGCAGTATTTT. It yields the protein CASSQETSGSYTDTQYF.

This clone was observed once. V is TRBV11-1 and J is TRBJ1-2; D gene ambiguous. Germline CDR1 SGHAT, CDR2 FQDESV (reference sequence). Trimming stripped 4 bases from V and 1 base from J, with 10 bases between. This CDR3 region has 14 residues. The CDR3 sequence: CASSSRLLNYGYTF. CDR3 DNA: TGTGCCAGCAGCTCGAGGCTTCTTAACTATGGCTACACCTTC.

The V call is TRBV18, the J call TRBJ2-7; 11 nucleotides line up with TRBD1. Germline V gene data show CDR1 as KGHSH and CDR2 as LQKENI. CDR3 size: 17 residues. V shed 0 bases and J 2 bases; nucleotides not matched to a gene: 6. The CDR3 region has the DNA TGTGCCAGCTCACCACCAAGACCGGGACAGGGGGCCTACGAGCAGTACTTC. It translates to CASSPPRPGQGAYEQYF.

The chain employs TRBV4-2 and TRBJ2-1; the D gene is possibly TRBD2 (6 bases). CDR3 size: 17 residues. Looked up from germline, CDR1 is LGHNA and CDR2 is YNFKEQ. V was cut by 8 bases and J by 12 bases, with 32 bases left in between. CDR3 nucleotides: TGTGCCAGCCAGCCAACTAGTCGGGACTGGGGCGGAGTTGGGCAGTTCTTC. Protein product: CASQPTSRDWGGVGQFF.

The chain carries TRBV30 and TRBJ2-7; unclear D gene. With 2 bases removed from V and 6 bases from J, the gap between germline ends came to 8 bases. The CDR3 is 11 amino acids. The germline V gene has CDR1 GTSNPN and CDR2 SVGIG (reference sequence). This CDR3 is CAWSRGFEQYF. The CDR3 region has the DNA TGTGCCTGGAGTCGAGGATTCGAGCAGTACTTC.

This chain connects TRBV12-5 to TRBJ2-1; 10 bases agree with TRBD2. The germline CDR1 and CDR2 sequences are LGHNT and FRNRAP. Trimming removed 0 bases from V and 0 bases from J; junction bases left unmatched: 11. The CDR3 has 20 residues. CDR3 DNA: TGTGCTAGTGGTTTGGTACTATTAGCGGGAGGATCCAGCTCCTACAATGAGCAGTTCTTC. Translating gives CASGLVLLAGGSSSYNEQFF.

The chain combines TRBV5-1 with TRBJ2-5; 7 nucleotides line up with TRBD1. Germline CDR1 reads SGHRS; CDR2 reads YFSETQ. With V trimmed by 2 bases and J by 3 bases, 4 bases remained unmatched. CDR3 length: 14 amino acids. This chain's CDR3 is CASSLKTGKETQYF. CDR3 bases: TGCGCCAGCAGCTTAAAGACAGGGAAAGAGACCCAGTACTTC.

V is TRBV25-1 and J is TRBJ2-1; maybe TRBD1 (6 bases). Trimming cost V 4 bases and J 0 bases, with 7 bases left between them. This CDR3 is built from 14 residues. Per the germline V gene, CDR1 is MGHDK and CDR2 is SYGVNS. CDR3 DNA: TGTGCCAGCAGTGTGGACAGCTCCTACAATGAGCAGTTCTTC. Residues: CASSVDSSYNEQFF.

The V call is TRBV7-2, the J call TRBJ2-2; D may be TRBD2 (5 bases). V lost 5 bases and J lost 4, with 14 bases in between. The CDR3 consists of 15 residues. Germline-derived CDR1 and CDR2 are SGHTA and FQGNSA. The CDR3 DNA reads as TGTGCCAGCAGCCAAAGTGGACTGTCCACCGGGGAGCTGTTTTTT. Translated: CASSQSGLSTGELFF.

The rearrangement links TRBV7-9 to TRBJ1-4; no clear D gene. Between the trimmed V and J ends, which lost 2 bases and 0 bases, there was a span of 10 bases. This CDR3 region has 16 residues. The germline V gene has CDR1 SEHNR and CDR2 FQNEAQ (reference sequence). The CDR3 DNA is TGTGCCAGCAGCTTAAGGAGGCAGACAACTAATGAAAAACTGTTTTTT. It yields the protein CASSLRRQTTNEKLFF.

DNA for the CDR3: TGTGCCAGCAGCTTGCGGGGACTAGCGGGATCCCTCTCTGTC. Its protein product is CASSLRGLAGSLSV. V and J are TRBV5-6 and TRBJ2-7, with 13 bases fitting TRBD2. The CDR3 has 14 residues. Germline V lookup: CDR1 SGHDT, CDR2 YYEEEE.

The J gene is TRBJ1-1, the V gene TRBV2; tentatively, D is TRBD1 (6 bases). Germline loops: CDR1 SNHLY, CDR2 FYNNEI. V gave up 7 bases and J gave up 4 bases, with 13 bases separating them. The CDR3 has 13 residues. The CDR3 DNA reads TGTGCCAGCATACAGGGAACTGGCACTGAAGCTTTCTTT. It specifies CASIQGTGTEAFF. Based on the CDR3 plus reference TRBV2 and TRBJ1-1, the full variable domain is EPEVTQTPSHQVTQMGQEVILRCVPISNHLYFYWYRQILGQKVEFLVSFYNNEISEKSEIFDDQFSVERPDGSNFTLKIRSTKLEDSAMYFCASIQGTGTEAFFGQGTRLTVV.

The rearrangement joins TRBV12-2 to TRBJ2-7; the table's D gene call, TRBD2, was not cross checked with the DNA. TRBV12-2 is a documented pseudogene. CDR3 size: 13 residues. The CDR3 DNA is TGTGCAAGTCGCTTGGGGGGGTCCTACGAGCAGTACTTC. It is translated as CASRLGGSYEQYF.

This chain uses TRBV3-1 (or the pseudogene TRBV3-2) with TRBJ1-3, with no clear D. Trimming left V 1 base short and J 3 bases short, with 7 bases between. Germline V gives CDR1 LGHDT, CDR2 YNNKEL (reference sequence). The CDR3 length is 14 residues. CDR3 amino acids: CASSQGRFGNTIYF. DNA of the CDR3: TGTGCCAGCAGCCAAGGCCGGTTTGGAAACACCATATATTTT.